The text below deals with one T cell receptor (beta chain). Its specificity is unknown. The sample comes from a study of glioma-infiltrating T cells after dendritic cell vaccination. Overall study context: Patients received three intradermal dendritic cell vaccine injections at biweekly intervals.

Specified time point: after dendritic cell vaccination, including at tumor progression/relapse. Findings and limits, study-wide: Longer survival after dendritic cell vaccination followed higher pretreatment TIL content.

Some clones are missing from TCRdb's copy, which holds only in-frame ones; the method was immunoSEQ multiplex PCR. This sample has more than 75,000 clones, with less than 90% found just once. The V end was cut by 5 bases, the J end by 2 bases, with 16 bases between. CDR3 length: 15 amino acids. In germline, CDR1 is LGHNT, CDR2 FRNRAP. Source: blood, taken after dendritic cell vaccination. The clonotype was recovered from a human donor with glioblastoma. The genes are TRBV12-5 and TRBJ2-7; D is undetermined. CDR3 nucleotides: TGTGCTAGTGGTATCTCGACCAGGTATACCTACGAGCAGTACTTC. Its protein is CASGISTRYTYEQYF.